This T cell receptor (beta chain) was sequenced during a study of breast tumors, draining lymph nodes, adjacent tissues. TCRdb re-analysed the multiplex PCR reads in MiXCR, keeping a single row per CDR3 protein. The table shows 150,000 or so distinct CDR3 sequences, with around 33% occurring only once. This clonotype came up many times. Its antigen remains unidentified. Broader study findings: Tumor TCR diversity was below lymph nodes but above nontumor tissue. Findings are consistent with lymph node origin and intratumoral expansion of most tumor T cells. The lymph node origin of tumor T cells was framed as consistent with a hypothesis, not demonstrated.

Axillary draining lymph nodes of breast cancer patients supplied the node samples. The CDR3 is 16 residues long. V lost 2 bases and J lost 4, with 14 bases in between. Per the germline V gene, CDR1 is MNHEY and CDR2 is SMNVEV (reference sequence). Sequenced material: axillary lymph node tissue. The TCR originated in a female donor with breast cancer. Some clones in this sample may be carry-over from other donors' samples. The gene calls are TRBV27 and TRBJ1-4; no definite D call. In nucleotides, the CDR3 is TGTGCCAGCAGTTTAAACTGGGCAGTTCATAATGAAAAACTGTTTTTT. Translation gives CASSLNWAVHNEKLFF.